One sample yielded the 21 T cell receptor beta chains listed below, sequenced in a study of T-cell reconstitution after alpha-beta-depleted transplantation in children. Unique molecular identifiers were built into the TCRbeta library. TCRdb reprocessed the PCR reads with MiXCR, giving one entry per CDR3 protein. The sample holds 300,000 to 400,000 distinct CDR3 sequences, roughly 15% seen once. Source: PBMCs, mostly from graft donor cells, taken 360 days after TCRalphabeta/CD19-depleted stem cell transplant. The receptors stem from a male patient aged 2-10 years who had a stem cell transplant for acute lymphoblastic leukemia, so the T cells may come from the graft donor.

This clonotype was found many times. The V gene is TRBV10-3, the J gene TRBJ2-1, with D uncertain. The CDR3 loop spans 14 amino acids. V was pared by 3 bases and J by 6 bases, with 12 bases between. Germline V lookup: CDR1 ENHRY, CDR2 SYGVKD. The chain's CDR3 is CAISELRWSNEQFF. The CDR3 DNA sequence: TGTGCCATCAGTGAATTGAGGTGGAGCAATGAGCAGTTCTTC.

The V call is TRBV28, the J call TRBJ1-1; maybe TRBD1 (5 bases). V was pared by 8 bases and J by 1 base, with 17 bases between. The CDR3 sequence is 15 residues long. In germline, CDR1 is MDHEN, CDR2 SYDVKM. The CDR3 here is CASSNRQGQNTEAFF. Written as DNA, the CDR3 is TGTGCCAGCTCAAACCGCCAGGGCCAGAACACTGAAGCTTTCTTT.

The chain recombines TRBV12-3 or TRBV12-4 with TRBJ2-5; 10 bases map to TRBD2. The CDR3 consists of 15 residues. V lost 3 bases and J lost 3; bases outside the gene matches: 4. CDR3 sequence: CASSFPAGGEETQYF. For the CDR3, the DNA is TGTGCCAGCAGTTTTCCAGCGGGAGGGGAAGAGACCCAGTACTTC.

This clonotype has more than one count but fewer than ten. The V call is TRBV24-1, the J call TRBJ2-1; 13 bases align to TRBD2. With V trimmed by 10 bases and J by 8 bases, 7 bases remained unmatched. The V gene's germline CDR1 is KGHDR and CDR2 SFDVKD. CDR3 size: 14 residues. CDR3 sequence: CATGKGLAGDEQFF. Written as DNA, the CDR3 is TGTGCCACAGGAAAAGGACTAGCGGGAGATGAGCAGTTCTTC.

This clonotype has ten or more counts. The rearrangement links TRBV29-1 to TRBJ2-5; D possibly corresponds to TRBD2 (6 bases). With 4 bases removed from V and 5 bases from J, the gap between germline ends came to 17 bases. Germline V gene data show CDR1 as SQVTM and CDR2 as ANQGSEA. The CDR3 is made up of 14 amino acids. The CDR3 here is CSVGALPGGETQYF. CDR3 nucleotides: TGCAGCGTTGGGGCCCTCCCTGGGGGGGAGACCCAGTACTTC.

The CDR3 DNA sequence: TGTGCCAGCAGGCCGGGACAGCCCCCCTACGAGCAGTACTTC. Translated: CASRPGQPPYEQYF. The V and J genes are TRBV12-3 or TRBV12-4 and TRBJ2-7, with 7 bases aligning to TRBD1. The CDR3 contains 14 residues. After removal of 6 bases from V and 2 bases from J, the junction contained 7 bases not matched to a gene.

This clonotype came up a few times. The CDR3 coding sequence is TGTGCCAGCGCCCGGCGGGAGGTTCGTAGGTTCTACAATGAGCAGTTCTTC. Translation: CASARREVRRFYNEQFF. The chain employs TRBV6-2 or TRBV6-3 and TRBJ2-1; 8 bases fit TRBD2. V was pared by 8 bases and J by 3 bases, with 15 bases of the junction left unmatched. Looked up from germline, CDR1 is MNHEY and CDR2 is SVGEGT. This CDR3 contains 17 residues.

This chain uses TRBV7-2 with TRBJ2-5; a weak D match, TRBD2 (5 bases). Trimming pared 0 bases from V and 2 bases from J, leaving 10 bases between. CDR1 and CDR2 (germline): SGHTA, FQGNSA. This CDR3 is 15 amino acids long. CDR3 nucleotide sequence: TGTGCCAGCAGCTTAGCGTGGCGGAGGCAAGAGACCCAGTACTTC. Translating it yields CASSLAWRRQETQYF.

The J gene is TRBJ2-7, the V gene TRBV25-1; D might be TRBD1 (6 bases). The CDR3 extends over 13 amino acids. CDR1 is MGHDK and CDR2 is SYGVNS in the germline V gene. The germline V and J ends were trimmed by 2 bases and 9 bases, with 14 bases remaining between them. For the CDR3, the DNA is TGTGCCAGCAGTGAAGGGGGCCCGAGGGGGCAGTACTTC. Protein: CASSEGGPRGQYF.

This clonotype was observed a handful of times. V gene TRBV6-2 or TRBV6-3 combines with J gene TRBJ2-1, with D possibly being TRBD1 or TRBD2 (5 bases each). V was clipped by 8 bases and J by 0 bases, with 11 bases between them. In germline, CDR1 is MNHEY, CDR2 SVGEGT. The CDR3 spans 14 residues. The CDR3 loop is CASGLRGSYNEQFF. The CDR3 DNA is TGTGCCAGCGGGTTGAGGGGCTCCTACAATGAGCAGTTCTTC.

The chain recombines TRBV7-9 with TRBJ2-2; weak D call: TRBD1 (6 bases). V lost 2 bases and J 0 bases, leaving 10 bases between the germline ends. This CDR3 region has 16 residues. Germline loops: CDR1 SEHNR, CDR2 FQNEAQ (reference sequence). The CDR3: CASSLTGGANTGELFF. CDR3 nucleotide sequence: TGTGCCAGCAGCTTAACTGGGGGCGCGAACACCGGGGAGCTGTTTTTT.

The table lists this clonotype with a few counts. V gene TRBV10-3 combines with J gene TRBJ2-3; D not certain. V was shortened by 2 bases and J by 1 base, with 16 bases between the two germline ends. The CDR3 consists of 17 residues. Germline loops: CDR1 ENHRY, CDR2 SYGVKD. The CDR3 loop reads CAISEGLRLGGTDTQYF. The DNA for the CDR3 is TGTGCCATCAGTGAGGGCCTGAGGCTAGGAGGCACAGATACGCAGTATTTT.

This clonotype was seen repeatedly, ten times or more. The chain has TRBV5-1 and TRBJ2-1; 7 positions agree with TRBD2. The germline CDR1 and CDR2 sequences are SGHRS and YFSETQ. The CDR3 runs to 16 residues. V shed 3 bases and J 4 bases; nucleotides not matched to a gene: 10. CDR3 nucleotides: TGCGCCAGCAGCTCGGGACTACCTGAGGGATACAATGAGCAGTTCTTC. It encodes CASSSGLPEGYNEQFF.

For this clonotype: This could be a read error, since a much larger clone is one nucleotide away. The CDR3 does not end in the conserved phenylalanine or tryptophan, so this is likely a read error. The gene calls are TRBV10-3 and TRBJ2-1; D not resolved. Trimming left V 6 bases short and J 6 bases short, with 3 bases between. The CDR3 has 10 residues. In germline, CDR1 is ENHRY, CDR2 SYGVKD. The CDR3 region is CAIRSNEQFS. CDR3 nucleotide sequence: TGTGCCATCAGGAGCAATGAGCAGTTCTCC.

The chain employs TRBV4-3 and TRBJ1-1; D remains ambiguous. The V gene's germline CDR1 is LGHNA and CDR2 YSLEER. The CDR3 totals 15 residues. V lost 0 bases to trimming and J lost 1 base, with 9 bases between them. This CDR3 is CASSQEIGQNTEAFF. The CDR3 coding sequence is TGCGCCAGCAGCCAAGAAATCGGTCAGAACACTGAAGCTTTCTTT.

This clonotype was found a few times. This rearrangement joins TRBV9 to TRBJ2-1, with TRBD2 identical over 8 bases. In germline, CDR1 is SGDLS, CDR2 YYNGEE. The CDR3 consists of 17 residues. The trim removed 2 bases at V and 3 bases at J, leaving 10 bases unmatched. The DNA for the CDR3 is TGTGCCAGCAGCGTGATTCCCCCGGGAGGGCGCTACAATGAGCAGTTCTTC. It codes for CASSVIPPGGRYNEQFF. Full variable domain (missing parts from reference TRBV9 and TRBJ2-1): DSGVTQTPKHLITATGQRVTLRCSPRSGDLSVYWYQQSLDQGLQFLIQYYNGEERAKGNILERFSAQQFPDLHSELNLSSLELGDSALYFCASSVIPPGGRYNEQFFGPGTRLTVL.

The table lists this clonotype with many counts. V and J are TRBV28 and TRBJ2-1, with D tentatively TRBD2 (6 bases). Germline lookup yields CDR1 MDHEN and CDR2 SYDVKM. The CDR3 contains 23 residues. The V gene lost 5 bases and the J gene lost 0 bases, with 35 bases spanning the gap. DNA of the CDR3: TGTGCCAGCAGTCGACACAGCACCGCGGGGCGGGTCCCTTTTTGGCGCTCCTACAATGAGCAGTTCTTC. As protein: CASSRHSTAGRVPFWRSYNEQFF.

The chain uses TRBV20-1 and TRBJ2-3; 7 nucleotides agree with TRBD2. The germline CDR1 and CDR2 sequences are DFQATT and SNEGSKA (reference sequence). V shed 1 base, J shed 3 bases, and the junction held 7 bases outside the gene matches. The CDR3 runs to 15 residues. The CDR3 reads CSARGAGVWTDTQYF. The CDR3 bases are TGCAGTGCTAGAGGGGCGGGAGTATGGACAGATACGCAGTATTTT.

This clonotype came up a few times. This rearrangement joins TRBV15 to TRBJ2-1, with D uncertain. The CDR3 runs to 16 residues. CDR1 LNHNV and CDR2 YYDKDF come from the germline V gene (reference sequence). V dropped 3 bases and J dropped 3 bases, with 15 bases sitting between them. In DNA, the CDR3 is TGTGCCACCAGCAGGTTTTATGACTTAAGCTACAATGAGCAGTTCTTC. This encodes CATSRFYDLSYNEQFF.

This clonotype appeared a few times. The genes are TRBV27 and TRBJ2-1; tentatively, D is TRBD2 (6 bases). This CDR3 has 17 amino acids. Per germline, CDR1 MNHEY and CDR2 SMNVEV (reference sequence). Trimming shortened V by 4 bases and J by 8 bases, and 24 bases separated the two germline ends. The CDR3 sequence: CASSSYRLGAGVDEQFF. The CDR3 coding sequence is TGTGCCAGCAGTTCCTACCGACTCGGAGCGGGCGTCGATGAGCAGTTCTTC.

In nucleotides, the CDR3 is TGTGCCAGCAGCCAGTCGGACAACTCCTACAATGAGCAGTTCTTC. Its translation is CASSQSDNSYNEQFF. The chain links TRBV16 to TRBJ2-1, with D maybe TRBD1 (5 bases). The germline V and J ends were trimmed by 3 bases and 0 bases, with 9 bases remaining between them. The CDR3 contains 15 residues. Per germline, CDR1 KGHSY and CDR2 FQNENV.